The TCR beta chain described here comes from a study of chemoradiotherapy in HPV16-positive cancers. The CDR3 extends over 13 amino acids. The V end lost 5 bases, the J end lost 9 bases, and 11 bases lay between the germline ends. Germline-derived CDR1 and CDR2 are SGHAT and FQNNGV. This clone was recorded only once. Assay used: immunoSEQ multiplex PCR; TCRdb lists only in-frame clones, some missing. Of 9,200 or so clones in the sample, roughly 75% were seen once. Source: tumor tissue, taken from a patient who underwent chemoradiotherapy. The sequence was collected from a human donor with HPV-associated anogenital cancer. The genes are TRBV11-2 and TRBJ1-6; D gene ambiguous. CDR3 amino acids: CASSPSLGSPLHF. CDR3 nucleotide sequence: TGTGCCAGCAGCCCCTCGCTGGGTTCACCCCTCCACTTT.